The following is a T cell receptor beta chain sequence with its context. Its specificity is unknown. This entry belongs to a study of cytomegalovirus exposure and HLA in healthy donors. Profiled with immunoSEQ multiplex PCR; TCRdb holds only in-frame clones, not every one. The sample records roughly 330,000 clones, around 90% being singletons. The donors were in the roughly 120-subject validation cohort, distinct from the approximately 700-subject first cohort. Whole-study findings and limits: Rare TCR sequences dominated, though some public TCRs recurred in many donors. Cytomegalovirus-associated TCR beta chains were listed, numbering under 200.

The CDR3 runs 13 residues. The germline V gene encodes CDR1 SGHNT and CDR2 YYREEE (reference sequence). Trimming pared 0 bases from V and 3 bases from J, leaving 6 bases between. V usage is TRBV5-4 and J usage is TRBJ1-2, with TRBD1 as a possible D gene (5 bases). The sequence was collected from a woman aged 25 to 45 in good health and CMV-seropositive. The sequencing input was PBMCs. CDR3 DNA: TGTGCCAGCAGCTTGGCGGGGGACTATGGCTACACCTTC. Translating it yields CASSLAGDYGYTF.